These 18 T cell receptor beta chains were sequenced from one sample in a study of T cell responses to AZD1222 COVID-19 vaccine. Profiled with immunoSEQ multiplex PCR; TCRdb holds only in-frame clones, not every one. The sample carries some 150,000 clones, about 92% recorded once. The input for sequencing was peripheral blood, taken 28 days after the second AZD1222 dose. These receptors were taken from an adult who received the AZD1222 COVID-19 vaccine.

The rearrangement joins TRBV6-1 to TRBJ1-1; a weak D match, TRBD1 (5 bases). Germline CDR1 MNHNS, CDR2 SASEGT. V lost 2 bases to trimming and J lost 5 bases, with 15 bases between them. CDR3 length equals 15 residues. Here the CDR3 DNA reads TGTGCCAGCAGTGAATCTGGCAGGGTGAGGACTGAAGCTTTCTTT. Translated: CASSESGRVRTEAFF.

This clone was counted once. The chain carries TRBV2 and TRBJ1-2; 8 bases agree with TRBD1. J gave up 8 bases and V 8 bases, and 10 bases lay outside the gene matches. This CDR3 is 13 amino acids long. The V gene's germline CDR1 is SNHLY and CDR2 FYNNEI. The CDR3 nucleotides are TGTGCCAGCCATGATCAGGGGGCAGGCGGCTACACCTTC. It codes for CASHDQGAGGYTF.

The J gene is TRBJ2-7, the V gene TRBV28; perhaps TRBD1 as D (6 bases). Per the germline V gene, CDR1 is MDHEN and CDR2 is SYDVKM. The CDR3 sequence is 15 residues long. The V end lost 4 bases, the J end lost 0 bases, and 13 bases lay between the germline ends. In DNA form, the CDR3 reads TGTGCCAGCAGTTCCCCGCAGGGGAGCTCCTACGAGCAGTACTTC. Residues: CASSSPQGSSYEQYF.

Note on this clone: Other DNA sequences within the sample encode an identical CDR3. The chain has TRBV28 and TRBJ1-5; D uncertain. The CDR3 is made up of 12 amino acids. Trimming took off 6 bases at V and 6 bases at J, with 9 bases between the two ends. The germline V gene has CDR1 MDHEN and CDR2 SYDVKM. Here the CDR3 DNA reads TGTGCCAGCAGGTTAGTAGGTCAGCCCCAGCATTTT. Encoded protein: CASRLVGQPQHF.

The chain links TRBV2 to TRBJ1-3; D gene ambiguous. V dropped 4 bases and J dropped 0 bases, with 10 bases sitting between them. There are 15 residues in the CDR3. In germline, CDR1 is SNHLY, CDR2 FYNNEI. In nucleotides, the CDR3 is TGTGCCAGCAGTGTGGAGGGTAGCTCTGGAAACACCATATATTTT. It specifies CASSVEGSSGNTIYF.

V is TRBV12-3 or TRBV12-4 and J is TRBJ2-5; 8 bases are a match to TRBD1. Trimming removed 6 bases from V and 5 bases from J; junction bases left unmatched: 5. This CDR3 is built from 13 residues. In DNA form, the CDR3 reads TGTGCCAGCAGCCCAGGGGGCCGGGAGACCCAGTACTTC. Protein: CASSPGGRETQYF.

The V gene is TRBV7-6, the J gene TRBJ2-7; D might be TRBD1 (6 bases). V dropped 3 bases and J dropped 5 bases, with 11 bases sitting between them. Per the germline V gene, CDR1 is SGHVS and CDR2 is FNYEAQ. This CDR3 region has 13 residues. The CDR3 region is CASSFSTGNEQYF. The CDR3 DNA reads as TGTGCCAGCAGCTTCTCCACAGGGAACGAGCAGTACTTC.

The genes are TRBV28 and TRBJ2-7; TRBD1 might be the D (7 bases). This CDR3 comprises 15 residues. Deletions cut 5 bases from V and 2 bases from J, with 16 bases between. Germline CDR1 is MDHEN and CDR2 is SYDVKM. The CDR3 coding sequence is TGTGCCAGCAGTGGGGGGCAGGGGGGAACCTACGAGCAGTACTTC. Encoded protein: CASSGGQGGTYEQYF.

This sequence joins TRBV7-2 and TRBJ2-2; weak D call: TRBD1 (5 bases). The V gene's germline CDR1 is SGHTA and CDR2 FQGNSA. This CDR3 spans 15 amino acids. The V gene lost 2 bases and the J gene lost 6 bases, with 13 bases spanning the gap. The CDR3 reads CASSLNLGPAGELFF. The CDR3 DNA reads TGTGCCAGCAGCTTAAACTTGGGGCCCGCCGGGGAGCTGTTTTTT.

The V gene is TRBV27, the J gene TRBJ2-1; D perhaps matches TRBD1 (6 bases). The V end lost 4 bases, the J end lost 1 base, and 11 bases lay between the germline ends. The CDR3 has 15 residues. CDR1 is MNHEY, CDR2 SMNVEV, per germline (reference sequence). The CDR3 DNA reads as TGTGCCAGCAGTTCCAACAGGGATTCCTACAATGAGCAGTTCTTC. Encoded protein: CASSSNRDSYNEQFF.

The chain joins TRBV7-9 to TRBJ2-3, with 9 bases aligning to TRBD1. The V gene end was trimmed by 5 bases and the J gene end by 4 bases; junction bases not matched to a gene: 7. CDR3 length: 15 residues. CDR1 is SEHNR, CDR2 FQNEAQ, per germline (reference sequence). This chain's CDR3 is CASSPRDRVPDTQYF. In DNA form, the CDR3 reads TGTGCCAGCAGCCCCCGGGACAGGGTACCAGATACGCAGTATTTT.

The rearrangement joins TRBV5-5 to TRBJ2-3; D unresolved. Germline V gives CDR1 SGHKS, CDR2 YYEKEE (reference sequence). Trimming cost V 0 bases and J 4 bases, with 12 bases left between them. CDR3 length: 15 amino acids. The CDR3 nucleotides read TGTGCCAGCAGCTTGGCCTCCAGAGAGGCAGATACGCAGTATTTT. It codes for CASSLASREADTQYF.

This clone was seen a handful of times. The chain couples TRBV19 to TRBJ1-3; tentative D call: TRBD1 (6 bases). The CDR3 has 14 residues. Germline CDR1 reads LNHDA; CDR2 reads SQIVND (reference sequence). V gave up 6 bases and J gave up 1 base, with 10 bases separating them. CDR3: CASSGGGSGNTIYF. DNA for the CDR3: TGTGCCAGTAGCGGAGGGGGGTCTGGAAACACCATATATTTT.

A few counts support this clone. V and J are TRBV5-4 and TRBJ2-7; D gene uncertain. The CDR3 is made up of 12 amino acids. The V gene's germline CDR1 is SGHNT and CDR2 YYREEE (reference sequence). Deletions cut 0 bases from V and 3 bases from J, with 4 bases between. The CDR3 loop is CASSLGRYEQYF. CDR3 coding DNA: TGTGCCAGCAGCTTGGGCCGCTACGAGCAGTACTTC.

The rearrangement uses TRBV5-3 and TRBJ1-4, with TRBD1 matching over 9 bases. TRBV5-3 is designated an ORF whose function remains uncertain. With V trimmed by 4 bases and J by 7 bases, 5 bases remained unmatched. CDR3 length: 14 residues. The CDR3, as DNA: TGTGCCAGAAGCCGGGACAGGGAGTGTGAAAAACTGTTTTTT. This translates into CARSRDRECEKLFF.

The J gene is TRBJ2-2, the V gene TRBV28; D might be TRBD1 or TRBD2, each matching 5 bases. The germline CDR1 and CDR2 sequences are MDHEN and SYDVKM. The CDR3 spans 17 residues. V shed 5 bases and J shed 1 base, with 17 bases lying between them. The CDR3 protein is CASSNLGAGMNTGELFF. CDR3 nucleotide sequence: TGTGCCAGCAGTAACCTCGGGGCAGGAATGAACACCGGGGAGCTGTTTTTT.

J is TRBJ2-2 and V is TRBV4-3; D is unresolved. The CDR3 extends over 11 amino acids. V lost 8 bases and J 7 bases, leaving 8 bases between the germline ends. Per germline, CDR1 LGHNA and CDR2 YSLEER. The CDR3 is CASGSGGELFF. CDR3 DNA sequence: TGCGCCAGCGGGTCGGGCGGGGAGCTGTTTTTT.

The V and J genes are TRBV2 and TRBJ1-2; D unresolved. Trimming cost V 1 base and J 2 bases, with 8 bases left between them. The CDR3 extends over 14 amino acids. Germline V gene lookup returns CDR1 SNHLY and CDR2 FYNNEI. The CDR3 spells CASSEGKLNYGYTF. DNA for the CDR3: TGTGCCAGCAGTGAAGGCAAATTAAACTATGGCTACACCTTC.